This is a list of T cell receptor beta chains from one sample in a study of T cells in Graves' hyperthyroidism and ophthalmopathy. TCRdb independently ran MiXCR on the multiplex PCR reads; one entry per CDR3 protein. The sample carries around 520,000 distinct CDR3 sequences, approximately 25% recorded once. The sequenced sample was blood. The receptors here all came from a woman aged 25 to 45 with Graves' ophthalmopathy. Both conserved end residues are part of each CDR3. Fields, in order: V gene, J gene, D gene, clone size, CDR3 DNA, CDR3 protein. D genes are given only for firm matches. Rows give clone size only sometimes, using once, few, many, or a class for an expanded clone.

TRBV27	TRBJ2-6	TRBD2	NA	TGTGCCAGCAGTTTCGCGGGGGGCGGTGGGGCCAACGTCCTGACTTTC	CASSFAGGGGANVLTF
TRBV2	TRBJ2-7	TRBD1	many	TGTGCCAGCAGTGTCCAGGGGGAAACCTACGAGCAGTACTTC	CASSVQGETYEQYF
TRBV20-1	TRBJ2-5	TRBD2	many	TGCAGTGCTAGAGATCCCGCCGGGGGGGGAGAGACCCAGTACTTC	CSARDPAGGGETQYF
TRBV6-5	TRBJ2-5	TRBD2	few	TGTGCCAGCAGTAGACTAGCGGAGCCCCAGTACTTC	CASSRLAEPQYF
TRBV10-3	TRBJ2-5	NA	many	TGTGCCATCAGGGACCCCGCGGTGGAGACCCAGTACTTC	CAIRDPAVETQYF
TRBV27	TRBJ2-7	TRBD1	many	TGTGCCAGCAGTACAGGGGACAGCCTCTACGAGCAGTACTTC	CASSTGDSLYEQYF
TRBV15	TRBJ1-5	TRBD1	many	TGTGCCACCAATTCGGACAGGGTAGATCAGCCCCAGCATTTT	CATNSDRVDQPQHF
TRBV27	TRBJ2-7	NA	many	TGTGCCAGCAAGCAGGGGGGGACCCTCTACGAGCAGTACTTC	CASKQGGTLYEQYF
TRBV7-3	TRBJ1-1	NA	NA	TGTGCCAGCAGGTTAGCGGAGGGCACTGAAGCTTTCTTT	CASRLAEGTEAFF
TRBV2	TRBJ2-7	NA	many	TGTGCCAGCAGGGTCGAGACCCAGAGCTCCTACGAGCAGTACTTC	CASRVETQSSYEQYF
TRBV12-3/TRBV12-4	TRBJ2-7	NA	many	TGTGCCAGCAGTTTACTGGCGGGCGAGCAGTACTTC	CASSLLAGEQYF
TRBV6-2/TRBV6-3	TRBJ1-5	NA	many	TGTGCCAGCAACGCAGCCGATAGCAATCAGCCCCAGCATTTT	CASNAADSNQPQHF
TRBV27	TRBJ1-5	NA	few	TGTGCCAGCAGTTTAATGGGGGGGGATAGCAATCAGCCCCAGCATTTT	CASSLMGGDSNQPQHF
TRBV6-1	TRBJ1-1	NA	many	TGTGCCAGCAGTGCTGACAGCCTCCTTGAAGCTTTCTTT	CASSADSLLEAFF
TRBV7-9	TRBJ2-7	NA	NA	TGTGCCAGCAGCTCGGTTCCCCCTTTCTACGAGCAGTACTTC	CASSSVPPFYEQYF
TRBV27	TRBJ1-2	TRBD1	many	TGTGCCAGCAGTTTAAGGGACAGGTCTAACTATGGCTACACCTTC	CASSLRDRSNYGYTF
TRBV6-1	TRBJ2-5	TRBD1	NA	TGTGCCAGCAACTCGGGACAGCGAGGGACCCAGTACTTC	CASNSGQRGTQYF
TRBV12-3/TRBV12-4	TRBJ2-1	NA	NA	TGTGCCAGCAGTTTAGCGGTGTCGAGATACAATGAGCAGTTCTTC	CASSLAVSRYNEQFF
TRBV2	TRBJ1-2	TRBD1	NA	TGTGCCAGCAGTTCCACCGGGACAGCTTATTCTGGCTACACCTTC	CASSSTGTAYSGYTF
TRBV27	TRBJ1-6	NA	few	TGTGCCAGCAGTTTATCGAAGGGTTATTCACCCCTCCACTTT	CASSLSKGYSPLHF
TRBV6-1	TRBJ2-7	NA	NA	TGTGCCACCCGGCAGGTAGGCGAGCAGCACTTC	CATRQVGEQHF
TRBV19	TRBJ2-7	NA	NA	TGTGCCACCAGGGAGAACAGCCTCCTCCACTACGAGCAGTACTTC	CATRENSLLHYEQYF
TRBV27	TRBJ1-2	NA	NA	TGTGCCAGCAGTTTAGAAAAGGGCTATGGCTACACCTTC	CASSLEKGYGYTF
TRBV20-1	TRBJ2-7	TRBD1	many	TGCAGTGCTAGAGAGACAGGGAGAAACGAGCAGTACTTC	CSARETGRNEQYF
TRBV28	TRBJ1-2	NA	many	TGTGCCAGCACCATAGGGGGGGGCGACTATGGCTACACCTTC	CASTIGGGDYGYTF
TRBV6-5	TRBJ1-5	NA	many	TGTGCCAGCAAACCTATTGGGGGGTATAGCAATCAGCCCCAGCATTTT	CASKPIGGYSNQPQHF
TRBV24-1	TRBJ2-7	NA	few	TGTGCCACCAGTGATTTGGGGCCCTATGATGGGTTCTACGAGCAGTACTTC	CATSDLGPYDGFYEQYF
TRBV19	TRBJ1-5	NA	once	TGCGCCAGCAGTCACGTGAGTGGAGGGATTCAGCCCCAGCATTTT	CASSHVSGGIQPQHF
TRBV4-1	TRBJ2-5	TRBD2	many	TGCGCCAGCAGCCACGGGACTAGCGGGGGGGCCGGAGAGACCCAGTACTTC	CASSHGTSGGAGETQYF
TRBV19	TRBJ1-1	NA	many	TGTGCCAGTAGTATCGGGGTCGGACTGAACACTGAAGCTTTCTTT	CASSIGVGLNTEAFF
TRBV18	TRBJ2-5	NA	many	TGTGCCAGCTCACCAGGGCAAGAGACCCAGTACTTC	CASSPGQETQYF
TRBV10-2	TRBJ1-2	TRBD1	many	TGCGCCAGTACAGGGGCCAGCCTCTATGGCTACACCTTC	CASTGASLYGYTF
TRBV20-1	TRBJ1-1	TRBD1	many	TGCAGTGCTAGGGACAGGGGGCTCGGGGGAGCTTTCTTT	CSARDRGLGGAFF
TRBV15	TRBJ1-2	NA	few	TGTGCCACCAGCAGAGATTTCGGTTTCGGGACCACCAAGATTTTCTATGGCTACACCTTC	CATSRDFGFGTTKIFYGYTF
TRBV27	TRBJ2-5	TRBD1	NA	TGTGCCAGCAGTCTGCCCGGGACAGGGACCCAGTACTTC	CASSLPGTGTQYF
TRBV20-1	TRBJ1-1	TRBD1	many	TGCAGTGCTTCGACAGGGGCCACTGAAGCTTTCTTT	CSASTGATEAFF
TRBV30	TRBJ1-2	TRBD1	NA	TGTGCCTGGAGTCCGGGACAGCCCGCTAACTATGGCTACACCTTC	CAWSPGQPANYGYTF
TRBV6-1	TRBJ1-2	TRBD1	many	TGTGCCAGCAGCAACCTACAGGGGGACGGCTACACCTTC	CASSNLQGDGYTF